These 20 T cell receptor beta chains share one sample of origin, sequenced in a study of blood T cells in healthy people across ages. Alongside a J-beta primer mix, a sample-barcoded 5' primer served in a second PCR lasting about 7 to 11 cycles. TCRdb processed the 5' RACE reads anew with MiXCR; each CDR3 protein has one entry. Among roughly 1,300,000 distinct CDR3 sequences listed, roughly 59% were seen once. Sequencing was carried out using blood. Receptor source: a man younger than 30 in good health.

This chain links TRBV5-1 with TRBJ1-1; D possibly corresponds to TRBD1 (5 bases). The ends were cut back, 2 bases at V and 3 bases at J, with 14 bases in the middle. Germline lookup yields CDR1 SGHRS and CDR2 YFSETQ. The CDR3 spans 15 residues. CDR3 region: CASSFRDPADTEAFF. The CDR3, as DNA: TGCGCCAGCAGCTTCAGGGACCCCGCTGACACTGAAGCTTTCTTT.

This clonotype was observed a single time. This sequence joins TRBV20-1 and TRBJ1-1; no firm D call. The CDR3 has 15 amino acids. Germline V gene lookup returns CDR1 DFQATT and CDR2 SNEGSKA (reference sequence). V lost 0 bases, J lost 4 bases, and 15 bases lay in between. In DNA, the CDR3 is TGCAGTGCTAGAGATATCGAACGGCCAGGCACTGAAGCTTTCTTT. Translating it yields CSARDIERPGTEAFF.

The chain links TRBV4-1 to TRBJ2-7; D possibly corresponds to TRBD1 (7 bases). TRBJ2-5 matches the DNA end more closely, so the J call is doubtful. Germline lookup yields CDR1 MGHRA and CDR2 YSYEKL. CDR3 length: 17 amino acids. CDR3 sequence (DNA): TGCGCCAGCAGCCTCAAGCCCCATCAGGGGGGAGGAGAGACCCAGTACTTC. It is translated as CASSLKPHQGGGETQYF.

The chain is built from TRBV4-1 and TRBJ2-1; D may correspond to TRBD1 or TRBD2 (5 bases each). Deletions cut 4 bases from V and 6 bases from J, with 13 bases between. CDR1 is MGHRA, CDR2 YSYEKL, per germline. The CDR3 has 14 amino acids. CDR3 DNA: TGCGCCAGCAGCCTGGGACCTAGCATCAATGAGCAGTTCTTC. Encoded protein: CASSLGPSINEQFF.

The chain employs TRBV7-9 and TRBJ1-4, with a weak D call TRBD1 (6 bases). The CDR3 totals 14 residues. CDR1 and CDR2 from the germline V gene are SEHNR and FQNEAQ (reference sequence). V lost 5 bases, J lost 8 bases, and 15 bases lay in between. The CDR3 bases are TGTGCCAGCAGCCTAAGAGGGGGTGACGAAAAACTGTTTTTT. Translating gives CASSLRGGDEKLFF.

V usage is TRBV11-2 and J usage is TRBJ2-3, with D maybe TRBD2 (5 bases). V lost 5 bases and J lost 0, with 36 bases in between. The CDR3 runs 23 residues. CDR1 is SGHAT, CDR2 FQNNGV, per germline. The CDR3 bases are TGTGCCAGCAGCGACCCACACCAAGACGGCACCCGGGATAGCAAAAGCAGCACAGATACGCAGTATTTT. Amino acid sequence: CASSDPHQDGTRDSKSSTDTQYF.

The rearrangement joins TRBV12-3 or TRBV12-4 to TRBJ1-5, with D maybe TRBD1 (5 bases). The CDR3 is made up of 16 amino acids. V lost 3 bases, J lost 2 bases, and 14 bases lay in between. CDR3: CASSFDGGVGNQPQHF. CDR3 nucleotide sequence: TGTGCCAGCAGTTTCGATGGGGGGGTAGGCAATCAGCCCCAGCATTTT.

The chain carries TRBV29-1 and TRBJ1-5, with D maybe TRBD1 (6 bases). This CDR3 is 13 amino acids long. With 5 bases removed from V and 7 bases from J, the gap between germline ends came to 15 bases. CDR1 is SQVTM and CDR2 is ANQGSEA in the germline V gene. The CDR3 here is CSVWDTGGQPQHF. In DNA form, the CDR3 reads TGCAGCGTTTGGGACACGGGGGGCCAGCCCCAGCATTTT.

J is TRBJ1-2 and V is TRBV20-1, with TRBD1 matching 10 bases. The CDR3 runs to 19 residues. The germline CDR1 and CDR2 sequences are DFQATT and SNEGSKA (reference sequence). Losses at the gene ends were 4 bases for V and 3 bases for J; bases not matched to a gene: 20. The CDR3 bases are TGCAGTGCTACCAAACTAAGGGGACAGGGGAGACTTAGCGACTATGGCTACACCTTC. Its protein is CSATKLRGQGRLSDYGYTF.

The chain joins TRBV28 to TRBJ2-1, with D possibly being TRBD2 (6 bases). The germline V gene has CDR1 MDHEN and CDR2 SYDVKM. The CDR3 contains 15 residues. Trimming removed 3 bases at V and 6 bases at J, with 15 bases between. The CDR3 spells CASSLGRPGGNEQFF. The CDR3 coding sequence is TGTGCCAGCAGTTTGGGTAGGCCCGGGGGCAATGAGCAGTTCTTC.

The CDR3 coding sequence is TGTGCCAGCAGTTTGTCCGGACAGGTCGACTACTACGAGCAGTACTTC. Translated, it gives CASSLSGQVDYYEQYF. The V call is TRBV27, the J call TRBJ2-7; 7 bases fit TRBD1. Trimming at V came to 3 bases and at J to 3 bases, leaving 11 bases not matched to a gene. CDR3 length equals 16 residues. In germline, CDR1 is MNHEY, CDR2 SMNVEV (reference sequence).

The chain is built from TRBV24-1 and TRBJ1-5; tentative D call: TRBD1 (5 bases). Trimming shortened V by 10 bases and J by 5 bases, and 14 bases separated the two germline ends. Germline values: CDR1 KGHDR, CDR2 SFDVKD. CDR3 length: 13 residues. The CDR3 DNA follows: TGTGCCACGGGGGGAAAAACGGATCAGCCCCAGCATTTT. Amino acids: CATGGKTDQPQHF.

This clonotype was seen more than once but under ten times. This rearrangement joins TRBV20-1 to TRBJ2-1; possibly TRBD1 for D (5 bases). Germline CDR1 is DFQATT and CDR2 is SNEGSKA (reference sequence). This CDR3 contains 12 residues. Trimming took off 3 bases at V and 7 bases at J, with 10 bases between the two ends. The CDR3 loop is CSARGRINEQFF. The CDR3 DNA reads as TGCAGTGCTAGGGGGCGCATAAATGAGCAGTTCTTC.

The genes are TRBV4-1 and TRBJ2-3; TRBD1 might be the D (5 bases). Germline CDR1 reads MGHRA; CDR2 reads YSYEKL. The CDR3 extends over 13 amino acids. Trimming took off 8 bases at V and 6 bases at J, with 15 bases between the two ends. CDR3 loop: CASGHRVLDTQYF. As DNA, the CDR3 is TGCGCCAGCGGACATCGGGTATTGGATACGCAGTATTTT.

The count of this clonotype is one. The J gene is TRBJ2-7, the V gene TRBV12-3 or TRBV12-4; D is possibly TRBD2 (5 bases). V was clipped by 1 base and J by 0 bases, with 10 bases between them. This CDR3 has 15 residues. CDR3 DNA: TGTGCCAGCAGTTTAGGCGGGTGGAGCTCCTACGAGCAGTACTTC. Translating gives CASSLGGWSSYEQYF.

In its sample, this clonotype was seen a few times. V is TRBV28 and J is TRBJ2-5; D may be TRBD1 or TRBD2 (5 bases each). V lost 9 bases to trimming and J lost 5 bases, with 16 bases between them. Germline V gives CDR1 MDHEN, CDR2 SYDVKM. The length of the CDR3 is 13 residues. The CDR3 loop is CASGGIRAETQYF. DNA for the CDR3: TGTGCCAGTGGGGGTATAAGGGCTGAGACCCAGTACTTC.

This clonotype was seen many times. V is TRBV7-2 and J is TRBJ2-7; D is undetermined. Germline V gene data show CDR1 as SGHTA and CDR2 as FQGNSA. Trimming shortened V by 5 bases and J by 4 bases, and 6 bases separated the two germline ends. This CDR3 is 11 amino acids long. For the CDR3, the DNA is TGTGCCAGCAGCCCCCGGTACGAGCAGTACTTC. This gives the protein CASSPRYEQYF.

V and J are TRBV4-1 and TRBJ2-1, with D unresolved. V was pared by 1 base and J by 5 bases, with 12 bases between. CDR3 size: 15 residues. The V gene's germline CDR1 is MGHRA and CDR2 YSYEKL. CDR3 nucleotide sequence: TGCGCCAGCAGCCAAGCTGTTCAGAGTAACAATGAGCAGTTCTTC. It encodes CASSQAVQSNNEQFF.

The sample holds a few counts of this clonotype. The J gene is TRBJ2-3, the V gene TRBV24-1, with D possibly matching TRBD2 (6 bases). Germline-derived CDR1 and CDR2 are KGHDR and SFDVKD. V lost 4 bases and J lost 10, with 14 bases in between. The CDR3 is 13 residues long. Here the CDR3 reads CATSEGSLASQYF. As DNA, the CDR3 is TGTGCCACCAGTGAAGGCAGCCTAGCGTCGCAGTATTTT.

This chain joins TRBV4-2 and TRBJ2-7; 7 nucleotides agree with TRBD2. This CDR3 region has 20 residues. Trimming at V came to 0 bases and at J to 1 base, leaving 18 bases not matched to a gene. The germline V gene has CDR1 LGHNA and CDR2 YNFKEQ. The CDR3 spells CASSQEGRLPRGGQSYEQYF. As DNA, the CDR3 is TGTGCCAGCAGCCAAGAAGGAAGGCTCCCAAGGGGAGGGCAATCCTACGAGCAGTACTTC.